The sequence of this T cell receptor beta chain was determined in a study of cytomegalovirus exposure and HLA in healthy donors. General study findings and limits: Immune exposure information comprised only CMV serostatus. It is likely that the observed cluster of highly shared sequence variants was a sequencing artifact.

This clone has just one count. Its target is not known. Germline CDR1 and CDR2: LGHNA and YNFKEQ. The ends were cut back, 0 bases at V and 1 base at J, with 12 bases in the middle. The CDR3 loop spans 16 amino acids. Primers: 60 Vbeta forward and 13 Jbeta reverse. TCRdb keeps only in-frame clones here, not all; method: immunoSEQ multiplex PCR. Altogether under 130,000 clones are present, roughly 79% being singletons, with the ten largest covering about 5%. Sequencing was carried out using PBMCs. This chain connects TRBV4-2 to TRBJ1-2, with D tentatively TRBD1 (6 bases). The clonotype originates from a male donor in good health and CMV-seronegative. The CDR3 protein is CASSQDLGQLNYGYTF. The CDR3 region has the DNA TGTGCCAGCAGCCAAGATCTAGGACAGCTTAACTATGGCTACACCTTC.